Detailed here is one T cell receptor beta chain. Its antigen is unknown. Both 60 Vbeta primers and 13 Jbeta primers went into the PCR. Produced via immunoSEQ multiplex PCR; TCRdb's table is partial and in-frame only. The sample comprises about 130,000 clones, roughly two thirds of which are singletons, and 1.6% rests with the top ten. This record comes from a study of cytomegalovirus exposure and HLA in healthy donors. Study-wide findings and caveats: It was taken for granted in presence/absence analyses that sequencing depth across donors was roughly uniform. On later analysis, the bulk of CMV-associated TCR beta chains appeared to be HLA-restricted. An ancestry cluster, one associated with Asian ancestry, reportedly showed fewer N-insertions than the approximately 670-donor mean in a later analysis.

Each donor was healthy, and each was a bone marrow donor. The CDR3 covers 16 residues. The V gene's germline CDR1 is SGHNT and CDR2 YENEEA. The trim removed 5 bases at V and 7 bases at J, leaving 14 bases unmatched. Sequenced sample: PBMCs. This receptor was taken from a young man in good health and CMV-seropositive. The V call is TRBV11-3, the J call TRBJ2-1; 7 bases map to TRBD1. CDR3 coding DNA: TGTGCCAGCAGCCCCGGGACAGCTTGGGGCACGAATGAGCAGTTCTTC. It codes for CASSPGTAWGTNEQFF.